The clone carrying this T cell receptor beta chain has ten or more counts. What it binds is unknown. The data were taken from a study of T-cell reconstitution after alpha-beta-depleted transplantation in children. During its preparation, the TCRbeta library received unique molecular identifiers. TCRdb re-analysed the PCR reads in MiXCR, keeping a single row per CDR3 protein. In the table there are 140,000 or so distinct CDR3 sequences, 8.8% of which are singletons. Overall study findings and caveats: Expanded clones from the graft, numbering several hundred, reportedly supplied alpha-beta T cells about two months after transplant. Surviving recipient T cells and thymic progenitors produced the high day-60 TCRbeta diversity seen in some patients.

The CDR3 consists of 12 residues. The J segment lost 10 bases and the V segment lost 3 bases, leaving 2 bases of the junction unmatched. CDR1 and CDR2 from the germline V gene are SGHRS and YFSETQ. Sequenced material: PBMCs, mostly from graft donor cells, taken 180 days after TCRalphabeta/CD19-depleted stem cell transplant. This clonotype was sampled from a female patient aged 2 to 10 who had a stem cell transplant for congenital amegakaryocytic thrombocytopenia, so the T cells may come from the graft donor. V gene TRBV5-1 combines with J gene TRBJ2-1; 9 bases agree with TRBD1. The CDR3 sequence: CASSSTGGEQFF. For the CDR3, the DNA is TGCGCCAGCAGCTCTACAGGGGGCGAGCAGTTCTTC.